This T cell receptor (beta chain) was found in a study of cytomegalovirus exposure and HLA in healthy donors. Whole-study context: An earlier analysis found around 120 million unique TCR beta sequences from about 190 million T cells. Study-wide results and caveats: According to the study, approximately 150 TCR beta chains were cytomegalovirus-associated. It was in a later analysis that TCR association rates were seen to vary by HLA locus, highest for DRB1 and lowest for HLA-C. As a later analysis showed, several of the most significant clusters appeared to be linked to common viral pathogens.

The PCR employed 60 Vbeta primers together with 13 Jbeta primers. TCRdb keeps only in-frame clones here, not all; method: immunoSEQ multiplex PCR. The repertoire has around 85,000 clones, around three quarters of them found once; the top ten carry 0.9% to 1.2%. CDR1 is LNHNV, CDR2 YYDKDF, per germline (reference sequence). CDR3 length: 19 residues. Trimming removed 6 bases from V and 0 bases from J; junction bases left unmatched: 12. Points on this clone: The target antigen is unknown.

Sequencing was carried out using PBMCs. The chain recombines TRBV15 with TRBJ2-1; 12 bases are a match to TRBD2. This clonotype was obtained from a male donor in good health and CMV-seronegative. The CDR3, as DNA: TGTGCCACCAGGGGGGGCTCTAGCGGGAGGGAAAGCTCCTACAATGAGCAGTTCTTC. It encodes CATRGGSSGRESSYNEQFF.